The 14 T cell receptor beta chains given below trace back to one sample, sequenced in a study of graft-versus-host responses after intestinal transplantation. Sequencing was performed with immunoSEQ multiplex PCR; in TCRdb, only in-frame clones are kept and a portion is missing. This sample has 65,000 to 85,000 clones, with roughly 91% found just once. These receptors' antigens are unknown. The source was unstimulated CD8+ T cells sorted from spleen or lymph node cells, collected before transplant. These receptors all stem from a human donor who was the organ donor for an intestinal transplant.

J is TRBJ1-6 and V is TRBV15; no clear D gene. The V gene's germline CDR1 is LNHNV and CDR2 YYDKDF (reference sequence). The germline V and J ends were trimmed by 5 bases and 0 bases, with 5 bases remaining between them. This CDR3 has 14 amino acids. The CDR3 loop reads CATSGSSYNSPLHF. The CDR3 DNA sequence: TGTGCCACCAGCGGTAGCTCCTATAATTCACCCCTCCACTTT.

The rearrangement links TRBV7-9 to TRBJ2-7; 9 positions agree with TRBD1. With V trimmed by 5 bases and J by 5 bases, 16 bases remained unmatched. The CDR3 spans 17 residues. Germline CDR1 reads SEHNR; CDR2 reads FQNEAQ (reference sequence). The CDR3 DNA reads TGTGCCAGCAGCCCCCCCAAAGTGGGACAGGGTATCCACGAGCAGTACTTC. It encodes CASSPPKVGQGIHEQYF.

For the CDR3, the DNA is TGTGCCAGCTCACCGCCCAGGGGACAGAGTTTCTACACCTTC. Translating gives CASSPPRGQSFYTF. This chain uses TRBV18 with TRBJ1-2; 7 bases map to TRBD1. CDR1 and CDR2 from the germline V gene are KGHSH and LQKENI. The CDR3 covers 14 residues. Unmatched junction bases numbered 11, after V lost 3 bases and J lost 10 bases.

The V call is TRBV16, the J call TRBJ1-4; 8 bases line up with TRBD1. The V gene's germline CDR1 is KGHSY and CDR2 FQNENV. The CDR3 contains 17 residues. With V trimmed by 0 bases and J by 6 bases, 9 bases remained unmatched. CDR3 nucleotide sequence: TGTGCCAGCAGCCAATCGGCCGGACAGGGCCGGGATGAAAAACTGTTTTTT. Translated: CASSQSAGQGRDEKLFF.

This chain joins TRBV7-8 and TRBJ1-1, with 7 bases fitting TRBD1. The CDR3 loop spans 14 amino acids. V lost 2 bases to trimming and J lost 2 bases; unmatched junction nucleotides: 2. CDR1 and CDR2 (germline): SGHVS, FQNEAQ. This chain's CDR3 is CASSLHRGNTEAFF. The CDR3 DNA reads TGTGCCAGCAGCTTACACAGGGGAAACACTGAAGCTTTCTTT.

V and J are TRBV5-6 and TRBJ2-7, with unresolved D. The V end was cut by 3 bases, the J end by 5 bases, with 6 bases between. In germline, CDR1 is SGHDT, CDR2 YYEEEE. There are 11 residues in the CDR3. The CDR3 protein is CASSSYHEQYF. DNA for the CDR3: TGTGCCAGCAGCTCGTACCACGAGCAGTACTTC. The full variable domain, completed using reference TRBV5-6 and TRBJ2-7, is DAGVTQSPTHLIKTRGQQVTLRCSPKSGHDTVSWYQQALGQGPQFIFQYYEEEERQRGNFPDRFSGHQFPNYSSELNVNALLLGDSALYLCASSSYHEQYFGPGTRLTVT.

The gene calls are TRBV11-3 and TRBJ2-7; D is possibly TRBD1 (6 bases). The CDR3 covers 14 residues. CDR1 and CDR2 from the germline V gene are SGHNT and YENEEA. Deletions cut 4 bases from V and 7 bases from J, with 17 bases between. CDR3 DNA sequence: TGTGCCAGCAGCTCGGACAGCACCCCCTGGGAGCAGTACTTC. It encodes CASSSDSTPWEQYF.

The chain couples TRBV5-4 to TRBJ2-1; D is undetermined. CDR1 is SGHNT and CDR2 is YYREEE in the germline V gene (reference sequence). The CDR3 has 14 amino acids. V shed 4 bases and J shed 2 bases, with 10 bases lying between them. The DNA for the CDR3 is TGTGCCAGCAGCCGCCCCGACACCTACAATGAGCAGTTCTTC. Its translation: CASSRPDTYNEQFF.

The chain uses TRBV27 and TRBJ2-2; TRBD1 matches 7 bases. This CDR3 spans 17 amino acids. CDR1 is MNHEY, CDR2 SMNVEV, per germline (reference sequence). Trimming at V came to 4 bases and at J to 5 bases, leaving 13 bases not matched to a gene. This CDR3 reads CASSSPTGISLTGELFF. Written as DNA, the CDR3 is TGTGCCAGCAGTTCCCCGACAGGGATAAGCTTGACCGGGGAGCTGTTTTTT.

This clone has only a few counts. The CDR3 spells CASSRRTDYGYTF. CDR3 bases: TGTGCCAGCAGCCGCCGGACGGACTATGGCTACACCTTC. V and J are TRBV7-9 and TRBJ1-2; D is ambiguous. V dropped 5 bases and J dropped 3 bases, with 10 bases sitting between them. Germline assignment: CDR1 SEHNR and CDR2 FQNEAQ (reference sequence). The CDR3 runs 13 residues.

The gene calls are TRBV19 and TRBJ2-1, with 7 bases that match TRBD1. Trimming cost V 2 bases and J 4 bases; bases outside gene matches: 5. There are 15 residues in the CDR3. The germline V gene encodes CDR1 LNHDA and CDR2 SQIVND (reference sequence). The CDR3 is CASSIYGTEYNEQFF. In DNA form, the CDR3 reads TGTGCCAGTAGTATATACGGGACAGAGTACAATGAGCAGTTCTTC.

Written as DNA, the CDR3 is TGTGCCAGCAGCTTTGGGAGTATTAATGAAAAACTGTTTTTT. Translation gives CASSFGSINEKLFF. The V and J genes are TRBV5-6 and TRBJ1-4; D is unclear. The CDR3 is 14 amino acids. Per the germline V gene, CDR1 is SGHDT and CDR2 is YYEEEE. The V end was cut by 2 bases, the J end by 4 bases, with 9 bases between.

This rearrangement joins TRBV7-9 to TRBJ2-7; D remains ambiguous. V shed 3 bases and J shed 3 bases, with 6 bases lying between them. Germline loops: CDR1 SEHNR, CDR2 FQNEAQ (reference sequence). This CDR3 is 12 amino acids long. CDR3: CASSLEFYEQYF. The CDR3 region has the DNA TGTGCCAGCAGCTTGGAATTCTACGAGCAGTACTTC. Looking up the rest from reference TRBV7-9 and TRBJ2-7 gives the full variable domain: DTGVSQNPRHKITKRGQNVTFRCDPISEHNRLYWYRQTLGQGPEFLTYFQNEAQLEKSRLLSDRFSAERPKGSFSTLEIQRTEQGDSAMYLCASSLEFYEQYFGPGTRLTVT.

V is TRBV4-1 and J is TRBJ1-5; D is undetermined. Trimming cost V 0 bases and J 3 bases, with 12 bases left between them. CDR1 is MGHRA and CDR2 is YSYEKL in the germline V gene. The CDR3 consists of 16 residues. CDR3 protein: CASSQDLMENNQPQHF. In DNA form, the CDR3 reads TGCGCCAGCAGCCAAGATCTGATGGAGAACAATCAGCCCCAGCATTTT.